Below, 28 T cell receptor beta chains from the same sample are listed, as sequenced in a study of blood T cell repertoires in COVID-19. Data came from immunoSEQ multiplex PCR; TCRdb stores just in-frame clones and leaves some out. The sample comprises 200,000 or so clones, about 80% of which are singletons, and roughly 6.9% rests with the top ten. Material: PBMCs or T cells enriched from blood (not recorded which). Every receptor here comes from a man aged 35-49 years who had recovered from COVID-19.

The CDR3 sequence: CASSQVGNNSPLHF. CDR3 nucleotide sequence: TGTGCCAGCAGCCAAGTCGGGAATAATTCACCCCTCCACTTT. The chain uses TRBV3-1 (or the pseudogene TRBV3-2) and TRBJ1-6; D not certain. The CDR3 is made up of 14 amino acids. Trimming left V 1 base short and J 5 bases short, with 6 bases between. The V gene's germline CDR1 is LGHDT and CDR2 YNNKEL (reference sequence).

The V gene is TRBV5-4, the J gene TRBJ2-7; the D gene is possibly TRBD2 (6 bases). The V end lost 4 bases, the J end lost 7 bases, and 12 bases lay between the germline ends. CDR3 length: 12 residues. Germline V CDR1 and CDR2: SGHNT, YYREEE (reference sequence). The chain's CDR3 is CASSGPGGEQYF. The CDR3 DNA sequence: TGTGCCAGCAGCGGACCAGGAGGGGAGCAGTACTTC.

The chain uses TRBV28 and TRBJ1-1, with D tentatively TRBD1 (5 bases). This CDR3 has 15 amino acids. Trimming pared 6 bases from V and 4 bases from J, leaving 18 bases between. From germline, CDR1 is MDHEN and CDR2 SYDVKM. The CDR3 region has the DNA TGTGCCAGCAGGGGCGCAGGGAAGGGTGGCACTGAAGCTTTCTTT. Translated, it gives CASRGAGKGGTEAFF.

CDR3 amino acids: CASSPSQGQGNTEAFF. Written as DNA, the CDR3 is TGTGCCAGCTCACCTTCCCAGGGACAAGGTAACACTGAAGCTTTCTTT. V usage is TRBV18 and J usage is TRBJ1-1, with D maybe TRBD1 (6 bases). Germline V lookup: CDR1 KGHSH, CDR2 LQKENI. V shed 3 bases and J shed 2 bases, with 16 bases lying between them. This CDR3 has 16 amino acids.

The CDR3 DNA sequence: TGTGCCAGCTCACCTCGGGACAGTAAAGCTTTCTTT. It codes for CASSPRDSKAFF. The chain links TRBV18 to TRBJ1-1; 7 bases line up with TRBD1. The germline CDR1 and CDR2 sequences are KGHSH and LQKENI. The CDR3 totals 12 residues. V shed 3 bases and J 9 bases; nucleotides not matched to a gene: 4.

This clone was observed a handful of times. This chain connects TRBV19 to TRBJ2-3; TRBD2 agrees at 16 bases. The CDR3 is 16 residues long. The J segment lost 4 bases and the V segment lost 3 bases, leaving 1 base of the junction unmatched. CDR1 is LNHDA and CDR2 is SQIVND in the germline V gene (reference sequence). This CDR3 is CASSMGTSGGADTQYF. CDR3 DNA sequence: TGTGCCAGTAGTATGGGGACTAGCGGGGGGGCAGATACGCAGTATTTT.

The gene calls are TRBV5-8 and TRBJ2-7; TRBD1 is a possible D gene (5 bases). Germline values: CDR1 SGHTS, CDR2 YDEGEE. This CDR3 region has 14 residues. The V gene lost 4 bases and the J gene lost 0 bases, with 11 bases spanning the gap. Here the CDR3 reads CASSLRASSYEQYF. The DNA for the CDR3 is TGTGCCAGCAGCCTCAGGGCCTCCTCCTACGAGCAGTACTTC.

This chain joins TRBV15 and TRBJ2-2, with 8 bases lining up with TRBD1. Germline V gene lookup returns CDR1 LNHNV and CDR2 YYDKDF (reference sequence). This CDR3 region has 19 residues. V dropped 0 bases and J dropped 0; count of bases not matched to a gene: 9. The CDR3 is CATSRDLRTGWSNTGELFF. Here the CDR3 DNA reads TGTGCCACCAGCAGAGATCTCCGGACAGGGTGGTCGAACACCGGGGAGCTGTTTTTT.

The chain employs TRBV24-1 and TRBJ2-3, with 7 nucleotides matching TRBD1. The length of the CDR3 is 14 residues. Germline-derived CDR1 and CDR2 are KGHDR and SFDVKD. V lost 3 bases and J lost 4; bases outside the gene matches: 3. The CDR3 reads CATSDPGQADTQYF. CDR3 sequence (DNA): TGTGCCACCAGTGATCCAGGACAGGCAGATACGCAGTATTTT.

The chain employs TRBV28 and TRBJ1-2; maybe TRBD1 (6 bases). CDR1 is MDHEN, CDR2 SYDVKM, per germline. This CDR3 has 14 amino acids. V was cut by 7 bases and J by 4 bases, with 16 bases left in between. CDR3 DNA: TGTGCCAGCAAACTCATACTGGGGGCCTATGGCTACACCTTC. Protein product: CASKLILGAYGYTF.

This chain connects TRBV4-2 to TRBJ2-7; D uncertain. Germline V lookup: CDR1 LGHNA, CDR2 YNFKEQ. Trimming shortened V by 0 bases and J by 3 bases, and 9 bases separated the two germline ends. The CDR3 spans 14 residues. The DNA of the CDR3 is TGTGCCAGCAGCCAAGAGTCGCCAGTCTACGAGCAGTACTTC. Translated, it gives CASSQESPVYEQYF.

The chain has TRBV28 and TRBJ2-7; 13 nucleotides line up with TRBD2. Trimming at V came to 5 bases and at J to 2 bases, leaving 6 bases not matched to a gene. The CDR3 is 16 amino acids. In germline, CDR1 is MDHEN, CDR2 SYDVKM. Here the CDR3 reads CASSPGTSGIPYEQYF. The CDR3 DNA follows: TGTGCCAGCAGTCCCGGGACTAGCGGGATCCCCTACGAGCAGTACTTC. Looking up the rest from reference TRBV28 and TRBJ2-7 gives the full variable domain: DVKVTQSSRYLVKRTGEKVFLECVQDMDHENMFWYRQDPGLGLRLIYFSYDVKMKEKGDIPEGYSVSREKKERFSLILESASTNQTSMYLCASSPGTSGIPYEQYFGPGTRLTVT.

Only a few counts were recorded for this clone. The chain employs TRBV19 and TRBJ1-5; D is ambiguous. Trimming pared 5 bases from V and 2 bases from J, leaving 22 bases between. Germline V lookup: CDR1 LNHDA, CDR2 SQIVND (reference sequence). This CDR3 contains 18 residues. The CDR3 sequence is CASSPPSAAGAGNQPQHF. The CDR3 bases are TGTGCCAGTAGTCCCCCAAGTGCCGCGGGAGCAGGCAATCAGCCCCAGCATTTT.

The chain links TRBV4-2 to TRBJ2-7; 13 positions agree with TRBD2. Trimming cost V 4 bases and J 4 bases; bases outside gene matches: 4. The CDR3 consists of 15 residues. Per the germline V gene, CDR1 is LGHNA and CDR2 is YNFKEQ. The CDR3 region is CASSPSTSGGYEQYF. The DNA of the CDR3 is TGTGCCAGCAGCCCGTCGACTAGCGGGGGGTACGAGCAGTACTTC.

The CDR3 loop reads CASSRRDSPYEQYF. The CDR3 nucleotides are TGTGCCAGCAGCCGCCGGGACAGCCCCTACGAGCAGTACTTC. The gene calls are TRBV28 and TRBJ2-7, with 7 bases lining up with TRBD1. The germline gives CDR1 MDHEN, CDR2 SYDVKM. The CDR3 sequence is 14 residues long. V was pared by 6 bases and J by 2 bases, with 7 bases of the junction left unmatched.

CDR3 nucleotides: TGTGCCAGCAGTGCGCGAGTTGCAACTAATGAAAAACTGTTTTTT. Amino acids: CASSARVATNEKLFF. The rearrangement uses TRBV2 and TRBJ1-4; no clear D. The V end lost 4 bases, the J end lost 0 bases, and 9 bases lay between the germline ends. The V gene's germline CDR1 is SNHLY and CDR2 FYNNEI. The CDR3 runs to 15 residues.

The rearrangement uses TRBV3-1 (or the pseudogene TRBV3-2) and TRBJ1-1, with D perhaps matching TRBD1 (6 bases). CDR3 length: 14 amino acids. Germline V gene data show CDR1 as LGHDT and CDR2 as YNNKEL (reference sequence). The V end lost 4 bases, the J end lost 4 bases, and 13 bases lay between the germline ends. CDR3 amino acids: CASSPQGGSTEAFF. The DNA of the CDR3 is TGTGCCAGCAGCCCACAGGGTGGGTCCACTGAAGCTTTCTTT.

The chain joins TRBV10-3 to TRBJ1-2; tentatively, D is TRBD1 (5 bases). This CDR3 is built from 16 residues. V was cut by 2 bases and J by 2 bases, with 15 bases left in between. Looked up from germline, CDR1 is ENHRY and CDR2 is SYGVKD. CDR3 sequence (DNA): TGTGCCATCAGTGAGGCGGGGACGGCGGCGAACTATGGCTACACCTTC. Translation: CAISEAGTAANYGYTF.

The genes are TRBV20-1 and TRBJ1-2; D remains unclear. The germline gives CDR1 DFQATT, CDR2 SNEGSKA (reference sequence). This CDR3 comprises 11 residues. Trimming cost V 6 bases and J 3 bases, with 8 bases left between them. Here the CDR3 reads CSASAHYGYTF. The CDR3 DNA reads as TGCAGTGCAAGCGCACACTATGGCTACACCTTC.

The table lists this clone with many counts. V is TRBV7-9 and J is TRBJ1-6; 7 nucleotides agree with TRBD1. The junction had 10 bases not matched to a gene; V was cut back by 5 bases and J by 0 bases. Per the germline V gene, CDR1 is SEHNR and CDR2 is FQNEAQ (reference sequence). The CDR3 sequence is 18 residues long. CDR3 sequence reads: CASSVPGQSSSYNSPLHF. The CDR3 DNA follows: TGTGCCAGCAGCGTACCGGGACAGAGTAGCTCCTATAATTCACCCCTCCACTTT. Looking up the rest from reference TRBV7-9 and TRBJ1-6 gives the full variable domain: DTGVSQNPRHKITKRGQNVTFRCDPISEHNRLYWYRQTLGQGPEFLTYFQNEAQLEKSRLLSDRFSAERPKGSFSTLEIQRTEQGDSAMYLCASSVPGQSSSYNSPLHFGNGTRLTVT.

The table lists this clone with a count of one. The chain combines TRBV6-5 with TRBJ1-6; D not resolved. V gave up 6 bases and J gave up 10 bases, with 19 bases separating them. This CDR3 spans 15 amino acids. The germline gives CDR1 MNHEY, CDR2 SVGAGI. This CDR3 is CASSTFYGVESPLHF. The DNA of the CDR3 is TGTGCCAGCAGCACGTTCTACGGGGTGGAATCACCCCTCCACTTT.

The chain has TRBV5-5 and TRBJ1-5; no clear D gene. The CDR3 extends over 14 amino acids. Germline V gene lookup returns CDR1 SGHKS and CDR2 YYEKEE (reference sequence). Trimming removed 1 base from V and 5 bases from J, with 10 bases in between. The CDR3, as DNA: TGTGCCAGCAGCTTGACGAGGGATTATCAGCCCCAGCATTTT. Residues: CASSLTRDYQPQHF.

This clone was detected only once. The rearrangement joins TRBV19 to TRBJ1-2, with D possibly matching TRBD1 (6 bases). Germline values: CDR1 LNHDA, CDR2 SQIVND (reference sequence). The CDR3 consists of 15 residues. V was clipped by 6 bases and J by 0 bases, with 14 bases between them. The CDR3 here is CASRAPQGTNYGYTF. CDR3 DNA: TGTGCCAGTAGGGCTCCACAGGGAACTAACTATGGCTACACCTTC.

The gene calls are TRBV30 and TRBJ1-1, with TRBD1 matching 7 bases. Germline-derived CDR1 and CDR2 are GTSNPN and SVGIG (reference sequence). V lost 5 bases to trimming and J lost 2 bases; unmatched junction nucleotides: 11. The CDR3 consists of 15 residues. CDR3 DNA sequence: TGTGCCTGGGGCTCGCTAGGGACAGATAACACTGAAGCTTTCTTT. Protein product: CAWGSLGTDNTEAFF.

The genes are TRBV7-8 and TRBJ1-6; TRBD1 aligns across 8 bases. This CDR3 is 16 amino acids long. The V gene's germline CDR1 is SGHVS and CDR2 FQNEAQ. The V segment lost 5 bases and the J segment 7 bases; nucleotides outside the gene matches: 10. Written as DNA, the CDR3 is TGTGCCAGCAGCCCGCAGGGGGCTTTATTGAATTCACCCCTCCACTTT. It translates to CASSPQGALLNSPLHF.

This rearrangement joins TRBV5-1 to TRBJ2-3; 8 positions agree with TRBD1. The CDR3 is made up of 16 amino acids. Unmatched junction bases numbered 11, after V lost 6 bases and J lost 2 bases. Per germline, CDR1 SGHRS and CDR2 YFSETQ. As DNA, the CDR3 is TGCGCCAGCACCCAAGGGACAGGAAGGCACACAGATACGCAGTATTTT. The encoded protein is CASTQGTGRHTDTQYF.

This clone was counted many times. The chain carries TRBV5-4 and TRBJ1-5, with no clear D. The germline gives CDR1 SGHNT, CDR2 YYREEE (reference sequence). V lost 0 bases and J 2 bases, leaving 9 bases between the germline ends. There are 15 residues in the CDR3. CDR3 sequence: CASSLDPLGNQPQHF. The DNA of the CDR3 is TGTGCCAGCAGCTTGGACCCCTTAGGCAATCAGCCCCAGCATTTT.

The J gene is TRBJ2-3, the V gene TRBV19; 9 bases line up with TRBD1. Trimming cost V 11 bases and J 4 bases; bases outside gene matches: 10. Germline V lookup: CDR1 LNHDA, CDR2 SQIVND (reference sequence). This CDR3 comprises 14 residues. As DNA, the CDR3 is TGTGCCGTGCGAAGGACAGGGGTATCAGATACGCAGTATTTT. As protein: CAVRRTGVSDTQYF.